This is a list of T cell receptor beta chains from one sample in a study of shared clonotypes between healthy human individuals. Here immunoSEQ multiplex PCR was the method, and the copy in TCRdb shows in-frame clones only, minus some. The sample carries over a million clones, 65% to 80% recorded once. Sample: memory CD4+ T cells sorted from blood. The receptors derive from a young man in good health. Each CDR3 is given with its conserved first and last residue. D genes are given only for firm matches. Clone size, where shown, is once, few, many, or a class for clones that have expanded.

NA,TRBJ1-1,NA,TRBV4-1,CASSQLTENTEAFF,TGCGCCAGCAGCCAACTGACAGAGAACACTGAAGCTTTCTTT
NA,TRBJ1-3,NA,TRBV18,CASSLNEGNGNTIYF,TGTGCCAGCTCACTCAACGAGGGAAATGGAAACACCATATATTTT
NA,TRBJ1-2,TRBD1,TRBV9,CASSVSLTGDYGYTF,TGTGCCAGCAGCGTATCTTTGACAGGGGATTATGGCTACACCTTC
NA,TRBJ1-5,NA,TRBV30,CAWSFVGFNQPQHF,TGTGCCTGGAGCTTCGTGGGGTTCAATCAGCCCCAGCATTTT
NA,TRBJ1-5,TRBD1,TRBV5-6,CASSFWTGNNQPQHF,TGTGCCAGCAGCTTCTGGACAGGGAACAATCAGCCCCAGCATTTT
NA,TRBJ2-5,NA,TRBV11-2,CASSFQGARLETQYF,TGTGCCAGCAGCTTCCAAGGAGCAAGGTTGGAGACCCAGTACTTC
NA,TRBJ1-1,TRBD1,TRBV2,CASSAAGTGTEAFF,TGTGCCAGCAGTGCAGCCGGGACAGGCACTGAAGCTTTCTTT
NA,TRBJ1-6,TRBD1,TRBV5-1,CASSGTDRANSPLHF,TGCGCCAGCAGCGGGACCGACAGGGCTAATTCACCCCTCCACTTT
NA,TRBJ2-4,NA,TRBV15,CATSRAIGPQNIQYF,TGTGCCACCAGCAGGGCGATCGGGCCCCAAAACATTCAGTACTTC
NA,TRBJ1-2,TRBD1,TRBV18,CASSPQGAGGYTF,TGTGCCAGCTCACCCCAGGGGGCCGGTGGCTACACCTTC
NA,TRBJ2-1,NA,TRBV13,CASSRKGSSRAYNEQFF,TGTGCCAGCAGTCGAAAGGGTAGTAGTCGCGCCTACAATGAGCAGTTCTTC
NA,TRBJ2-3,NA,TRBV5-6,CASSSQLEGRGDTQYF,TGTGCCAGCAGCTCGCAACTAGAAGGAAGGGGGGATACGCAGTATTTT
few,TRBJ1-5,NA,TRBV28,CASSLKVFSNQPQHF,TGTGCCAGCAGTTTAAAGGTTTTTAGCAATCAGCCCCAGCATTTT
NA,TRBJ1-1,NA,TRBV19,CASSMGIGMNTEAFF,TGTGCCAGTAGTATGGGAATCGGAATGAACACTGAAGCTTTCTTT
NA,TRBJ2-3,TRBD2,TRBV9,CASSARTSGRFADTQYF,TGTGCCAGCAGCGCGAGGACTAGCGGGAGGTTTGCAGATACGCAGTATTTT
NA,TRBJ2-7,NA,TRBV27,CASSGHRGSYEQYF,TGTGCCAGCAGTGGCCATAGGGGATCCTACGAGCAGTACTTC
NA,TRBJ2-1,NA,TRBV29-1,CSVSLGWEEQFF,TGCAGCGTCTCCCTGGGATGGGAAGAGCAGTTCTTC
once,TRBJ2-1,TRBD2,TRBV7-9,CASSREGSGTYEQFF,TGTGCCAGCAGCCGGGAGGGTAGCGGGACTTATGAGCAGTTCTTC
NA,TRBJ2-7,NA,TRBV20-1,CSATDVDEQYF,TGCAGTGCCACCGACGTGGACGAGCAGTACTTC
few,TRBJ2-7,NA,TRBV7-2,CASSPSYEQYF,TGTGCCAGCAGCCCCTCCTACGAGCAGTACTTC
few,TRBJ2-3,NA,TRBV6-4,CASSPGLTGTDTQYF,TGTGCCAGCAGCCCCGGGTTGACGGGCACAGATACGCAGTATTTT
NA,TRBJ1-1,NA,TRBV18,CASSLMGLNTEAFF,TGTGCCAGCTCCCTCATGGGTTTGAACACTGAAGCTTTCTTT
NA,TRBJ2-1,TRBD2,TRBV11-2,CASSLELAGANEQFF,TGTGCCAGCAGCTTAGAACTAGCGGGGGCCAATGAGCAGTTCTTC
NA,TRBJ2-7,TRBD2,TRBV18,CASSPAGTSSTTSYEQYF,TGTGCCAGCTCACCAGCCGGGACTAGCTCCACGACCTCCTACGAGCAGTACTTC
once,TRBJ1-6,TRBD1,TRBV7-9,CASSPRGLDNSPLHF,TGTGCCAGCAGTCCGAGGGGGCTGGACAATTCACCCCTCCACTTT
NA,TRBJ2-3,NA,TRBV7-9,CASSSEPTDTQYF,TGTGCCAGCAGCTCTGAGCCCACAGATACGCAGTATTTT
few,TRBJ2-3,TRBD2,TRBV5-1,CASSLGLLAGGNTDTQYF,TGCGCCAGCAGCTTGGGACTACTAGCGGGAGGTAACACAGATACGCAGTATTTT
few,TRBJ1-1,NA,TRBV11-1,CASSFEGVGTEAFF,TGTGCCAGCAGCTTCGAAGGGGTGGGGACTGAAGCTTTCTTT
NA,TRBJ1-1,TRBD1,TRBV10-3,CAISDQGDTEAFF,TGTGCCATCAGTGATCAGGGGGACACTGAAGCTTTCTTT
NA,TRBJ1-5,NA,TRBV5-6,CASSSWAGNQPQHF,TGTGCCAGCAGCAGCTGGGCCGGTAATCAGCCCCAGCATTTT
once,TRBJ1-1,NA,TRBV2,CASSGSGGKTGAFF,TGTGCCAGCAGTGGATCCGGGGGGAAAACCGGAGCTTTCTTT
NA,TRBJ1-5,NA,TRBV27,CASSSDGLGSNQPQHF,TGTGCCAGCAGTTCAGACGGTCTGGGGAGCAATCAGCCCCAGCATTTT
NA,TRBJ2-1,TRBD2,TRBV5-1,CASSPSGGLYNEQFF,TGCGCCAGCAGCCCGAGCGGGGGGCTCTACAATGAGCAGTTCTTC
NA,TRBJ1-1,NA,TRBV5-1,CASSLGVWAENTEAFF,TGCGCCAGCAGCTTGGGAGTTTGGGCAGAGAACACTGAAGCTTTCTTT
once,TRBJ2-1,NA,TRBV7-2,CASGGIEQFF,TGTGCCAGCGGGGGGATTGAGCAGTTCTTC
NA,TRBJ2-5,NA,TRBV2,CASSEALQGGKRETQYF,TGTGCCAGCAGTGAAGCCCTCCAAGGGGGTAAAAGGGAGACCCAGTACTTC
few,TRBJ2-5,NA,TRBV7-3,CASSLVREETQYF,TGTGCCAGCAGCTTAGTTAGGGAAGAGACCCAGTACTTC
NA,TRBJ1-1,NA,TRBV19,CASSIRAGVNTEAFF,TGTGCCAGTAGTATCCGGGCAGGGGTGAACACTGAAGCTTTCTTT
NA,TRBJ2-3,NA,TRBV19,CASSGDTDTQYF,TGTGCCAGTAGTGGGGACACAGATACGCAGTATTTT